This T cell receptor beta chain was recovered during a study of a mutant IDH1 vaccine in newly diagnosed glioma. In the study overall: Vaccine administration was initiated 4-6 weeks following radiotherapy alone, or with temozolomide cycles.

In this sample, this clone turned up once. Its specificity is unknown. J was trimmed by 5 bases and V by 4 bases; bases with no gene match: 15. The CDR3 runs 18 residues. Germline V gene lookup returns CDR1 ENHRY and CDR2 SYGVKD. Stated time point: week 47, end of study. Doses of 300 ug of mutant IDH1 20-mer peptide were given with topical imiquimod. Each donor presented with a new WHO grade 3 or 4 astrocytoma that tested IDH1-mutant and showed ATRX loss. Assay used: immunoSEQ multiplex PCR; TCRdb lists only in-frame clones, some missing. In the table there are around 60,000 clones, less than 90% of which are singletons.

This clonotype was obtained from a man aged 25 to 40 with glioma. The starting material was PBMCs, obtained from a glioma patient whose treatment included an IDH1 peptide vaccine. The V gene is TRBV10-3, the J gene TRBJ2-7, with 12 bases that match TRBD1. CDR3 DNA sequence: TGTGCCATCAGTGGAGATAGGGACAGGGGGCATCGGTTCAACGAGCAGTACTTC. Its protein is CAISGDRDRGHRFNEQYF.